The next 15 T cell receptor beta chains were all read from a single sample in a study of blood T cell repertoires in COVID-19. Generated by immunoSEQ multiplex PCR, the TCRdb table keeps only in-frame clones and is missing some. The sample lists 150,000 or so clones; about 81% were seen once. The sample comprised peripheral blood. These TCRs come from a human donor in a cohort sampled during active COVID-19.

The rearrangement uses TRBV3-1 (or the pseudogene TRBV3-2) and TRBJ2-2, with D hard to call. Germline assignment: CDR1 LGHDT and CDR2 YNNKEL (reference sequence). Trimming stripped 0 bases from V and 5 bases from J, with 10 bases between. The CDR3 consists of 15 residues. The CDR3 sequence is CASSQESSRTGELFF. The CDR3 nucleotides are TGTGCCAGCAGCCAAGAATCTTCTAGGACCGGGGAGCTGTTTTTT.

This rearrangement joins TRBV4-3 to TRBJ1-6, with TRBD1 matching 8 bases. V shed 0 bases, J shed 11 bases, and the junction held 3 bases outside the gene matches. CDR1 and CDR2 (germline): LGHNA, YSLEER. The CDR3 runs 14 residues. This CDR3 is CASSQDRGLTPLHF. The CDR3 bases are TGCGCCAGCAGCCAAGACAGGGGGCTTACACCCCTCCACTTT.

The chain recombines TRBV2 with TRBJ2-1; the match to TRBD2 covers 14 bases. The CDR3 is 15 amino acids. The germline V gene has CDR1 SNHLY and CDR2 FYNNEI. J lost 9 bases, V lost 3 bases, and 4 bases had no gene match. The CDR3 sequence: CASSETSGRVSEQFF. DNA of the CDR3: TGTGCCAGCAGTGAGACTAGCGGGAGGGTGAGTGAGCAGTTCTTC. The full variable domain, completed using reference TRBV2 and TRBJ2-1, is EPEVTQTPSHQVTQMGQEVILRCVPISNHLYFYWYRQILGQKVEFLVSFYNNEISEKSEIFDDQFSVERPDGSNFTLKIRSTKLEDSAMYFCASSETSGRVSEQFFGPGTRLTVL.

This chain links TRBV5-5 with TRBJ2-1, with TRBD2 matching 10 bases. Germline-derived CDR1 and CDR2 are SGHKS and YYEKEE (reference sequence). The V gene end was trimmed by 2 bases and the J gene end by 7 bases; junction bases not matched to a gene: 3. The CDR3 is 14 amino acids. CDR3 coding DNA: TGTGCCAGCAGCTTAGCGGGGGGGCATAATGAGCAGTTCTTC. Translation gives CASSLAGGHNEQFF. Combining the CDR3 with reference TRBV5-5 and TRBJ2-1 gives the whole variable domain DAGVTQSPTHLIKTRGQQVTLRCSPISGHKSVSWYQQVLGQGPQFIFQYYEKEERGRGNFPDRFSARQFPNYSSELNVNALLLGDSALYLCASSLAGGHNEQFFGPGTRLTVL.

The chain is built from TRBV12-3 or TRBV12-4 and TRBJ2-2; 7 nucleotides align to TRBD2. Losses at the gene ends were 5 bases for V and 6 bases for J; bases not matched to a gene: 3. The CDR3 sequence is 13 residues long. In DNA form, the CDR3 reads TGTGCCAGCAGTACAACTAGCGCCGGGGAGCTGTTTTTT. Translated: CASSTTSAGELFF.

This clone was found once. Other DNA sequences in the same sample also yield this CDR3. The chain has TRBV7-2 and TRBJ2-7; 7 positions match TRBD1. The junction had 1 base not matched to a gene; V was cut back by 1 base and J by 4 bases. The CDR3 totals 13 residues. Per the germline V gene, CDR1 is SGHTA and CDR2 is FQGNSA. The CDR3 DNA is TGTGCCAGCAGCTTAGACAGGGGTTACGAGCAGTACTTC. This codes for CASSLDRGYEQYF. The full variable domain, rest sourced from reference TRBV7-2 and TRBJ2-7, is GAGVSQSPSNKVTEKGKDVELRCDPISGHTALYWYRQSLGQGLEFLIYFQGNSAPDKSGLPSDRFSAERTGGSVSTLTIQRTQQEDSAVYLCASSLDRGYEQYFGPGTRLTVT.

This clone came up a few times. V usage is TRBV5-5 and J usage is TRBJ1-5; weak D call: TRBD1 (5 bases). CDR1 and CDR2 (germline): SGHKS, YYEKEE (reference sequence). Trimming took 0 bases from V and 1 from J, leaving 11 bases between them. This CDR3 has 16 amino acids. In DNA form, the CDR3 reads TGTGCCAGCAGCTTGGTGGGCGGGACCAGCAATCAGCCCCAGCATTTT. Its protein is CASSLVGGTSNQPQHF. Together with reference TRBV5-5 and TRBJ1-5, the CDR3 gives the full variable domain: DAGVTQSPTHLIKTRGQQVTLRCSPISGHKSVSWYQQVLGQGPQFIFQYYEKEERGRGNFPDRFSARQFPNYSSELNVNALLLGDSALYLCASSLVGGTSNQPQHFGDGTRLSIL.

This chain connects TRBV4-3 to TRBJ2-7, with 11 bases aligning to TRBD2. The germline V gene has CDR1 LGHNA and CDR2 YSLEER. With 0 bases clipped from V and 4 bases from J, the junction kept 5 bases outside the gene matches. The CDR3 runs 16 residues. CDR3 loop: CASSQEGASGGYEQYF. In DNA form, the CDR3 reads TGCGCCAGCAGCCAAGAAGGGGCTAGCGGGGGGTACGAGCAGTACTTC.

The rearrangement uses TRBV7-8 and TRBJ1-1; D is perhaps TRBD1 (5 bases). Between the trimmed V and J ends, which lost 5 bases and 0 bases, there was a span of 10 bases. This CDR3 comprises 14 residues. From germline, CDR1 is SGHVS and CDR2 FQNEAQ. The CDR3 sequence is CASSLGQMNTEAFF. In nucleotides, the CDR3 is TGTGCCAGCAGCCTGGGGCAGATGAACACTGAAGCTTTCTTT.

This chain links TRBV13 with TRBJ1-2; maybe TRBD1 (5 bases). The CDR3 is 13 amino acids. Trimming stripped 0 bases from V and 4 bases from J, with 6 bases between. The germline V gene has CDR1 PRHDT and CDR2 FYEKMQ (reference sequence). In DNA, the CDR3 is TGTGCCAGCAGCTTAGGACAGGTCTATGGCTACACCTTC. It translates to CASSLGQVYGYTF. The variable domain in full, with the rest retrieved from reference TRBV13 and TRBJ1-2, is AAGVIQSPRHLIKEKRETATLKCYPIPRHDTVYWYQQGPGQDPQFLISFYEKMQSDKGSIPDRFSAQQFSDYHSELNMSSLELGDSALYFCASSLGQVYGYTFGSGTRLTVV.

Here the CDR3 DNA reads TGTGCCAGCAGCCCTTACCAGGGTACCCAGCCCCAGCATTTT. It specifies CASSPYQGTQPQHF. V is TRBV7-6 and J is TRBJ1-5, with a weak D call TRBD1 (5 bases). V was cut by 5 bases and J by 7 bases, with 15 bases left in between. The germline V gene encodes CDR1 SGHVS and CDR2 FNYEAQ. The CDR3 contains 14 residues.

On this clone itself: The same CDR3 is also encoded by other DNA sequences in this sample. The chain combines TRBV28 with TRBJ1-1, with D tentatively TRBD1 (5 bases). This CDR3 is built from 14 residues. Germline-derived CDR1 and CDR2 are MDHEN and SYDVKM. Trimming removed 1 base from V and 5 bases from J, with 11 bases in between. The DNA for the CDR3 is TGTGCCAGCAGTTTATCCCGACGGGGGACTGAAGCTTTCTTT. This gives the protein CASSLSRRGTEAFF.

The rearrangement links TRBV7-2 to TRBJ2-7; TRBD1 matches at 7 bases. Per germline, CDR1 SGHTA and CDR2 FQGNSA. The trim removed 1 base at V and 2 bases at J, leaving 8 bases unmatched. The CDR3 contains 16 residues. The chain's CDR3 is CASSLGGTASPYEQYF. The CDR3 nucleotides read TGTGCCAGCAGCTTAGGGGGGACAGCCTCACCCTACGAGCAGTACTTC.

This rearrangement joins TRBV19 to TRBJ2-3; 11 positions match TRBD1. From germline, CDR1 is LNHDA and CDR2 SQIVND (reference sequence). This CDR3 region has 15 residues. The V segment lost 5 bases and the J segment 4 bases; nucleotides outside the gene matches: 5. CDR3 region: CASSVGTGGSDTQYF. The CDR3 DNA is TGTGCCAGTAGTGTCGGGACAGGGGGATCAGATACGCAGTATTTT.

This clone was found once. The chain recombines TRBV25-1 with TRBJ2-2, with TRBD2 matching over 7 bases. J was trimmed by 1 base and V by 3 bases; bases with no gene match: 5. Germline CDR1 and CDR2: MGHDK and SYGVNS. The CDR3 runs to 16 residues. The CDR3 sequence: CASSEFAGVNTGELFF. CDR3 nucleotide sequence: TGTGCCAGCAGTGAGTTCGCGGGAGTGAACACCGGGGAGCTGTTTTTT.